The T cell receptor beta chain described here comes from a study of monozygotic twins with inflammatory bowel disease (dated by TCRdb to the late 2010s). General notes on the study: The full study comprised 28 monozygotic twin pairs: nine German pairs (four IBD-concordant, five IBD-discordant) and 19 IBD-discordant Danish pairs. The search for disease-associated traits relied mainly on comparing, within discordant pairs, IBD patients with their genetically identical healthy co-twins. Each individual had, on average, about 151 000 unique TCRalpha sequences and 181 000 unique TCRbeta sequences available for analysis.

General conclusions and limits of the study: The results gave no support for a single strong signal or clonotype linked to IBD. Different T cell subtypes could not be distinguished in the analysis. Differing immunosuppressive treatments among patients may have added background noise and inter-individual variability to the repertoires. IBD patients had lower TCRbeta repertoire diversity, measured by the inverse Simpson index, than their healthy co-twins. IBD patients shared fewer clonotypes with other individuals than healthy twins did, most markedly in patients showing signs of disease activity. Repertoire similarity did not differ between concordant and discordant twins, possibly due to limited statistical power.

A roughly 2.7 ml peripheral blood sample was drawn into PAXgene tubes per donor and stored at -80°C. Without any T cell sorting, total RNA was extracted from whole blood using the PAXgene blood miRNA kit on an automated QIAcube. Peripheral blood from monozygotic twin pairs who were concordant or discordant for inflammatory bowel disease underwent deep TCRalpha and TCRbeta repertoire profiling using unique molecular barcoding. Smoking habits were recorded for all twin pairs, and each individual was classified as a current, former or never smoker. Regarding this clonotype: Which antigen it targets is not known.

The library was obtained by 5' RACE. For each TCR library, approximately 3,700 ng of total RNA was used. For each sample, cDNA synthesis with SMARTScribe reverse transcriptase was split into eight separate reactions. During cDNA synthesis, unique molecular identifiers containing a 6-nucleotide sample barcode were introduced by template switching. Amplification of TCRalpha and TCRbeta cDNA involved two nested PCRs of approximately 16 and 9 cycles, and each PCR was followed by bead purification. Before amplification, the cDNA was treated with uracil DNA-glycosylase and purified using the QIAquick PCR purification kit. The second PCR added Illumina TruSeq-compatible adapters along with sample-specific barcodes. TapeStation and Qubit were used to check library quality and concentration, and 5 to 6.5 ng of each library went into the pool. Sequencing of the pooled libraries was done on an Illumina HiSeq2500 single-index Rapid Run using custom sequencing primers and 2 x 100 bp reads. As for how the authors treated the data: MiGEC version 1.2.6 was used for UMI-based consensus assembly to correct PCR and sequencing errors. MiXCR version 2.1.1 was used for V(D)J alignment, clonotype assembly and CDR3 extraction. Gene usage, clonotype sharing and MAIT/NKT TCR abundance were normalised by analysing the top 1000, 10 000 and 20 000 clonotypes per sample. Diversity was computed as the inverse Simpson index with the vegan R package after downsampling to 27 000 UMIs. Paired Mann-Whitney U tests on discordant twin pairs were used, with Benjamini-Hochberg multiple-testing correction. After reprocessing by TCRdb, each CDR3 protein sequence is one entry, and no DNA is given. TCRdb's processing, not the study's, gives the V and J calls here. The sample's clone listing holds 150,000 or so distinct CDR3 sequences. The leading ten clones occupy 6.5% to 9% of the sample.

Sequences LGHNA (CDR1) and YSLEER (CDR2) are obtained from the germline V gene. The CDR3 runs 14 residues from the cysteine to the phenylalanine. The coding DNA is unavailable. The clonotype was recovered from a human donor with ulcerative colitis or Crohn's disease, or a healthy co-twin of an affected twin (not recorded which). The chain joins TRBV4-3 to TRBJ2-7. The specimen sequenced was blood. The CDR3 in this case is CASSQYLGSYEQYF.